This T cell receptor (beta chain) was recorded in a study of cytomegalovirus exposure and HLA in healthy donors. Whole-study context: A previous analysis identified about 110 million unique TCR beta sequences derived from around 200 million T cells.

With V trimmed by 0 bases and J by 7 bases, 9 bases remained unmatched. The CDR3 sequence is 15 residues long. Germline V gene sequence: CDR1 MNHEY, CDR2 SVGAGI. This clone has just a few counts. With 60 Vbeta and 13 Jbeta primers, the PCR was carried out. Libraries were prepared by immunoSEQ multiplex PCR; TCRdb keeps only in-frame clonotypes and omits some of them. The repertoire holds under 150,000 clones, around two thirds seen once, with 2.4% in the top ten. The receptor comes from a woman in her thirties or forties in good health and CMV-seronegative. The chain joins TRBV6-5 to TRBJ2-7; the match to TRBD2 covers 7 bases. The sample taken for sequencing was PBMCs. CDR3 in DNA: TGTGCCAGCAGTTACTCGCCCCTTGAGGGAGGGGAGCAGTACTTC. Translating it yields CASSYSPLEGGEQYF.